Presented here are 32 T cell receptor beta chains from one specimen sequenced in a study of OX40 agonist ivuxolimab in advanced cancers. Assay used: immunoSEQ multiplex PCR; TCRdb lists only in-frame clones, some missing. The sample records approximately 52,000 clones, around 94% being singletons. The sample consisted of CD4+ or CD8+ T cells sorted from blood, taken in a trial of the OX40 agonist ivuxolimab. These receptors all stem from an adult with an advanced solid tumor such as melanoma, head and neck, liver or kidney cancer.

This rearrangement joins TRBV29-1 to TRBJ2-1; D remains ambiguous. The V gene lost 6 bases and the J gene lost 6 bases, with 9 bases spanning the gap. The CDR3 has 11 residues. The germline gives CDR1 SQVTM, CDR2 ANQGSEA. The CDR3 is CSVRLTNEQFF. As DNA, the CDR3 is TGCAGCGTAAGGCTTACCAATGAGCAGTTCTTC.

This chain links TRBV20-1 with TRBJ2-5, with 7 bases fitting TRBD1. Unmatched junction bases numbered 5, after V lost 6 bases and J lost 7 bases. The CDR3 runs 11 residues. Germline CDR1 and CDR2: DFQATT and SNEGSKA (reference sequence). As DNA, the CDR3 is TGCAGTGCCACAGGGGTGGGGACCCAGTACTTC. Protein product: CSATGVGTQYF.

The rearrangement joins TRBV6-5 to TRBJ1-6; D is possibly TRBD1 (6 bases). This CDR3 comprises 15 residues. Trimming shortened V by 4 bases and J by 7 bases, and 14 bases separated the two germline ends. Germline loops: CDR1 MNHEY, CDR2 SVGAGI. For the CDR3, the DNA is TGTGCCAGCAGTTGGACGGACAGCGCCAATTCACCCCTCCACTTT. This gives the protein CASSWTDSANSPLHF.

In this sample, this clone turned up once. The genes are TRBV7-9 and TRBJ2-7, with 10 bases that match TRBD1. Germline V CDR1 and CDR2: SEHNR, FQNEAQ (reference sequence). The CDR3 totals 15 residues. The J segment lost 4 bases and the V segment lost 5 bases, leaving 8 bases of the junction unmatched. The CDR3 loop is CASSHRTGGFYEQYF. The CDR3 DNA reads as TGTGCCAGCAGCCACCGGACAGGGGGATTTTACGAGCAGTACTTC.

This clone appeared a few times. The chain is built from TRBV11-2 and TRBJ2-7; D ambiguous. CDR1 and CDR2 from the germline V gene are SGHAT and FQNNGV. The length of the CDR3 is 13 residues. V was cut by 4 bases and J by 5 bases, with 12 bases left in between. Written as DNA, the CDR3 is TGTGCCAGCAGCTCCATCCGACTGGACGAGCAGTACTTC. It specifies CASSSIRLDEQYF.

V usage is TRBV6-5 and J usage is TRBJ2-2; D is unclear. V was trimmed by 0 bases and J by 0 bases, leaving 8 bases between them. Per the germline V gene, CDR1 is MNHEY and CDR2 is SVGAGI. The CDR3 covers 16 residues. This CDR3 is CASSYSPTANTGELFF. Here the CDR3 DNA reads TGTGCCAGCAGTTACTCCCCGACGGCGAACACCGGGGAGCTGTTTTTT.

The CDR3 region has the DNA TGTGCCAGTAGTTGGATCGGGAATGAGCAGTTCTTC. It codes for CASSWIGNEQFF. The rearrangement joins TRBV19 to TRBJ2-1; no clear D gene. Germline loops: CDR1 LNHDA, CDR2 SQIVND (reference sequence). The CDR3 is made up of 12 amino acids. Trimming removed 5 bases from V and 7 bases from J, with 9 bases in between.

This chain connects TRBV9 to TRBJ2-7; D might be TRBD1 or TRBD2, each matching 5 bases. Between the trimmed V and J ends, which lost 1 base and 6 bases, there was a span of 17 bases. The CDR3 sequence is 15 residues long. Looked up from germline, CDR1 is SGDLS and CDR2 is YYNGEE. The CDR3 reads CASSVRSPGGLEQYF. The CDR3 coding sequence is TGTGCCAGCAGCGTAAGGTCCCCTGGGGGTCTCGAGCAGTACTTC.

The V and J genes are TRBV7-9 and TRBJ2-5; 10 nucleotides agree with TRBD2. The CDR3 is 14 amino acids. Trimming at V came to 1 base and at J to 5 bases, leaving 1 base not matched to a gene. Germline V gene lookup returns CDR1 SEHNR and CDR2 FQNEAQ (reference sequence). In DNA, the CDR3 is TGTGCCAGCAGCTTAGATAGCGGGAGGGAGACCCAGTACTTC. Amino acid sequence: CASSLDSGRETQYF. The full variable domain, completed using reference TRBV7-9 and TRBJ2-5, is DTGVSQNPRHKITKRGQNVTFRCDPISEHNRLYWYRQTLGQGPEFLTYFQNEAQLEKSRLLSDRFSAERPKGSFSTLEIQRTEQGDSAMYLCASSLDSGRETQYFGPGTRLLVL.

This chain connects TRBV19 to TRBJ2-1; D might be TRBD1 (5 bases). The germline CDR1 and CDR2 sequences are LNHDA and SQIVND (reference sequence). This CDR3 contains 17 residues. V lost 6 bases, J lost 4 bases, and 22 bases lay in between. The CDR3 nucleotides read TGTGCCAGTAGCCTTTATCCACCCAGGGCTGTTTACAATGAGCAGTTCTTC. Translating gives CASSLYPPRAVYNEQFF.

The chain is built from TRBV21-1 and TRBJ2-1. TRBV21-1 is tagged as a pseudogene. CDR3 length: 15 residues. DNA for the CDR3: TGTGCCAGTTACCCTATCCCCAAGGGCTACAATGAGCAGTTCTTC. Translated, it gives CASYPIPKGYNEQFF.

This chain links TRBV6-5 with TRBJ1-5; D is undetermined. V was shortened by 0 bases and J by 3 bases, with 9 bases between the two germline ends. This CDR3 region has 15 residues. Germline V lookup: CDR1 MNHEY, CDR2 SVGAGI. The CDR3 reads CASSYSIGYNQPQHF. In DNA, the CDR3 is TGTGCCAGCAGTTACTCGATTGGGTACAATCAGCCCCAGCATTTT.

The V and J genes are TRBV5-6 and TRBJ2-6, with D unclear. The CDR3 contains 15 residues. The V end was cut by 4 bases, the J end by 2 bases, with 10 bases between. From germline, CDR1 is SGHDT and CDR2 YYEEEE. Written as DNA, the CDR3 is TGTGCCAGCAGCCCCCCCGTTACTGGGGCCAACGTCCTGACTTTC. It yields the protein CASSPPVTGANVLTF. Full variable domain (remainder filled in from reference TRBV5-6 and TRBJ2-6): DAGVTQSPTHLIKTRGQQVTLRCSPKSGHDTVSWYQQALGQGPQFIFQYYEEEERQRGNFPDRFSGHQFPNYSSELNVNALLLGDSALYLCASSPPVTGANVLTFGAGSRLTVL.

CDR3 sequence (DNA): TGTGCCAGCAGAAAAAGCGGGAGGGGAAACGAGCAGTACTTC. Its translation: CASRKSGRGNEQYF. The chain employs TRBV27 and TRBJ2-7, with TRBD2 identical over 10 bases. The CDR3 covers 14 residues. CDR1 MNHEY and CDR2 SMNVEV come from the germline V gene (reference sequence). The V segment lost 6 bases and the J segment 5 bases; nucleotides outside the gene matches: 7.

The chain joins TRBV7-9 to TRBJ2-1, with 7 bases that match TRBD2. Germline values: CDR1 SEHNR, CDR2 FQNEAQ (reference sequence). Germline trimming cut 6 bases from V and 9 bases from J; bases unmatched to any gene: 8. The length of the CDR3 is 13 residues. CDR3 in DNA: TGTGCCAGCAGTAGCAGCTGGGAGGGTGAGCAGTTCTTC. Protein product: CASSSSWEGEQFF.

The DNA of the CDR3 is TGTGCCAGCAGTCAAACGGCTAGCAATCAGCCCCAGCATTTT. It codes for CASSQTASNQPQHF. V usage is TRBV6-6 and J usage is TRBJ1-5; D ambiguous. Trimming removed 5 bases from V and 0 bases from J, with 8 bases in between. Germline CDR1 reads MNHNY; CDR2 reads SVGAGI (reference sequence). The CDR3 is 14 residues long.

The V gene is TRBV27, the J gene TRBJ1-5; TRBD1 matches at 7 bases. From germline, CDR1 is MNHEY and CDR2 SMNVEV (reference sequence). This CDR3 is built from 17 residues. V lost 5 bases to trimming and J lost 2 bases; unmatched junction nucleotides: 12. This CDR3 reads CASSTSRSGGGNQPQHF. In DNA form, the CDR3 reads TGTGCCAGCAGTACATCTCGTTCAGGGGGGGGCAATCAGCCCCAGCATTTT.

This clone was recorded only once. In DNA, the CDR3 is TGTGCCAGCAGTTACACGGAGGGTCAGCCCCAGCATTTT. Protein: CASSYTEGQPQHF. The chain combines TRBV6-5 with TRBJ1-5; D not resolved. The CDR3 is made up of 13 amino acids. V was pared by 2 bases and J by 6 bases, with 8 bases between. Germline loops: CDR1 MNHEY, CDR2 SVGAGI.

The chain employs TRBV4-1 and TRBJ2-7, with D perhaps matching TRBD2 (5 bases). Per germline, CDR1 MGHRA and CDR2 YSYEKL. Trimming cost V 0 bases and J 2 bases, with 11 bases left between them. The CDR3 extends over 15 amino acids. The CDR3 is CASSQDPGSAYEQYF. The CDR3 region has the DNA TGCGCCAGCAGCCAAGATCCGGGATCTGCCTACGAGCAGTACTTC.

Notes on this clone: Within the sample, other DNA sequences also encode this same CDR3. The V call is TRBV2, the J call TRBJ1-3; perhaps TRBD1 as D (6 bases). The CDR3 has 21 residues. V was pared by 0 bases and J by 0 bases, with 24 bases between. Germline assignment: CDR1 SNHLY and CDR2 FYNNEI. The CDR3 loop reads CASSEALRTDPFVRSGNTIYF. DNA of the CDR3: TGTGCCAGCAGTGAAGCGCTTCGGACAGACCCCTTCGTTCGCTCTGGAAACACCATATATTTT.

The chain links TRBV5-1 to TRBJ2-7; 8 nucleotides align to TRBD1. This CDR3 region has 14 residues. In germline, CDR1 is SGHRS, CDR2 YFSETQ. V trimming: 4 bases; J trimming: 0 bases; junction bases outside the gene matches: 3. The CDR3 DNA is TGCGCCAGCAGCGCCACAGGGGGCTCCTACGAGCAGTACTTC. Translated: CASSATGGSYEQYF.

V gene TRBV2 combines with J gene TRBJ2-2, with 11 bases matching TRBD2. Germline assignment: CDR1 SNHLY and CDR2 FYNNEI. V shed 6 bases, J shed 5 bases, and the junction held 5 bases outside the gene matches. The CDR3 spans 15 residues. The CDR3 spells CASSGLAGRTGELFF. The CDR3 DNA sequence: TGTGCCAGCAGCGGACTAGCGGGCCGAACCGGGGAGCTGTTTTTT.

J is TRBJ2-7 and V is TRBV7-8; D may be TRBD1 (6 bases). Germline V gene data show CDR1 as SGHVS and CDR2 as FQNEAQ. The CDR3 totals 13 residues. V was shortened by 4 bases and J by 4 bases, with 11 bases between the two germline ends. CDR3: CASSSDSAYEQYF. Written as DNA, the CDR3 is TGTGCCAGCAGCTCGGACAGCGCATACGAGCAGTACTTC. The variable domain in full, with the rest retrieved from reference TRBV7-8 and TRBJ2-7, is GAGVSQSPRYKVAKRGQDVALRCDPISGHVSLFWYQQALGQGPEFLTYFQNEAQLDKSGLPSDRFFAERPEGSVSTLKIQRTQQEDSAVYLCASSSDSAYEQYFGPGTRLTVT.

The chain couples TRBV6-5 to TRBJ2-7; 7 bases match TRBD1. Germline assignment: CDR1 MNHEY and CDR2 SVGAGI. J was trimmed by 2 bases and V by 2 bases; bases with no gene match: 3. This CDR3 region has 14 residues. The CDR3 DNA is TGTGCCAGCAGTTACGACGACAGGGCCTACGAGCAGTACTTC. This sequence encodes CASSYDDRAYEQYF.

V and J are TRBV5-6 and TRBJ2-1; 7 nucleotides match TRBD1. Germline V CDR1 and CDR2: SGHDT, YYEEEE. With 5 bases clipped from V and 5 bases from J, the junction kept 4 bases outside the gene matches. The CDR3 extends over 13 amino acids. The CDR3 reads CASSDRVDNEQFF. CDR3 in DNA: TGTGCCAGCAGTGACAGGGTGGACAATGAGCAGTTCTTC.

CDR3 residues: CASSVGDTLNTEAFF. The CDR3 nucleotides read TGTGCCAGCAGCGTGGGGGACACTCTGAACACTGAAGCTTTCTTT. This chain joins TRBV9 and TRBJ1-1, with D maybe TRBD1 (6 bases). The germline CDR1 and CDR2 sequences are SGDLS and YYNGEE. The CDR3 runs to 15 residues. Trimming cost V 2 bases and J 0 bases, with 11 bases left between them.

This chain uses TRBV7-2 with TRBJ2-5; 10 bases map to TRBD1. Germline CDR1 reads SGHTA; CDR2 reads FQGNSA. Unmatched junction bases numbered 3, after V lost 2 bases and J lost 3 bases. The CDR3 length is 15 residues. The chain's CDR3 is CASSLRTGGEETQYF. The CDR3 bases are TGTGCCAGCAGCTTACGGACAGGGGGGGAAGAGACCCAGTACTTC.

The DNA for the CDR3 is TGTGCCAGCAGCTCATACATGGCCGAGCAGTACTTC. Translating gives CASSSYMAEQYF. The rearrangement joins TRBV7-9 to TRBJ2-7; unclear D gene. The germline V gene encodes CDR1 SEHNR and CDR2 FQNEAQ (reference sequence). The CDR3 is 12 residues long. V was clipped by 4 bases and J by 6 bases, with 10 bases between them.

The chain joins TRBV27 to TRBJ2-3; no clear D. Per the germline V gene, CDR1 is MNHEY and CDR2 is SMNVEV (reference sequence). The CDR3 runs 13 residues. Trimming removed 6 bases at V and 6 bases at J, with 13 bases between. The CDR3 sequence is CASSQAELDTQYF. Here the CDR3 DNA reads TGTGCCAGCAGCCAGGCGGAGTTGGATACGCAGTATTTT.

The gene calls are TRBV27 and TRBJ2-7; 9 nucleotides agree with TRBD1. V lost 4 bases to trimming and J lost 4 bases; unmatched junction nucleotides: 5. The length of the CDR3 is 14 residues. Germline V gene data show CDR1 as MNHEY and CDR2 as SMNVEV (reference sequence). CDR3 bases: TGTGCCAGCAGTTCCGGGACAGGGTGGTACGAGCAGTACTTC. The encoded protein is CASSSGTGWYEQYF.

This sequence joins TRBV7-9 and TRBJ1-1; D is perhaps TRBD1 (6 bases). CDR3 size: 17 residues. Trimming cost V 2 bases and J 0 bases, with 16 bases left between them. CDR1 SEHNR and CDR2 FQNEAQ come from the germline V gene (reference sequence). The CDR3 reads CASSLTAGHHMNTEAFF. CDR3 sequence (DNA): TGTGCCAGCAGCTTAACAGCGGGACACCACATGAACACTGAAGCTTTCTTT.

The chain carries TRBV6-6 and TRBJ2-3; weak D call: TRBD2 (6 bases). The V end lost 8 bases, the J end lost 0 bases, and 18 bases lay between the germline ends. The CDR3 is 16 residues long. Germline lookup yields CDR1 MNHNY and CDR2 SVGAGI (reference sequence). DNA for the CDR3: TGTGCCAGCCTCCTTCCTAGCGCCCGAAGCACAGATACGCAGTATTTT. Amino acids: CASLLPSARSTDTQYF.